Following are 25 T cell receptor beta chains from one sample sequenced in a study of T-cell reconstitution after alpha-beta-depleted transplantation in children. This sample's TCRbeta library carried unique molecular identifier barcodes. MiXCR, applied by TCRdb to the PCR reads, yields one record per CDR3 protein. Seen here are about 110,000 distinct CDR3 sequences, 10% observed once, and the top ten hold 8%. The sequenced sample was PBMCs from the stem cell graft donor, obtained from the stem cell graft. The source is a human donor who donated a stem cell graft to a child with acute lymphoblastic leukemia.

This clonotype has ten or more counts. The J gene is TRBJ2-7, the V gene TRBV7-6; D call uncertain. The CDR3 length is 13 residues. The germline V and J ends were trimmed by 3 bases and 3 bases, with 9 bases remaining between them. Per germline, CDR1 SGHVS and CDR2 FNYEAQ. The CDR3 DNA follows: TGTGCCAGCAGCTTCAACAGTCGCTACGAGCAGTACTTC. Amino acid sequence: CASSFNSRYEQYF.

This clonotype was picked up many times. The gene calls are TRBV10-3 and TRBJ1-2; D is uncertain. In germline, CDR1 is ENHRY, CDR2 SYGVKD. V lost 3 bases, J lost 4 bases, and 9 bases lay in between. This CDR3 contains 13 residues. CDR3 loop: CAISDTLGYGYTF. The CDR3 DNA reads TGTGCCATCAGTGACACCCTAGGCTATGGCTACACCTTC.

At least ten counts were recorded for this clonotype. The chain joins TRBV5-1 to TRBJ2-1; D is possibly TRBD1 or TRBD2 (5 bases each). Germline-derived CDR1 and CDR2 are SGHRS and YFSETQ. Trimming removed 0 bases at V and 7 bases at J, with 11 bases between. This CDR3 spans 14 amino acids. The CDR3 DNA reads as TGCGCCAGCAGCTTGGATGGGGGTATGAATGAGCAGTTCTTC. It is translated as CASSLDGGMNEQFF. The complete variable domain, with remaining parts taken from reference TRBV5-1 and TRBJ2-1, reads KAGVTQTPRYLIKTRGQQVTLSCSPISGHRSVSWYQQTPGQGLQFLFEYFSETQRNKGNFPGRFSGRQFSNSRSEMNVSTLELGDSALYLCASSLDGGMNEQFFGPGTRLTVL.

This clonotype was recorded many times. The chain carries TRBV20-1 and TRBJ2-3; maybe TRBD1 (6 bases). Per the germline V gene, CDR1 is DFQATT and CDR2 is SNEGSKA (reference sequence). The V end was cut by 5 bases, the J end by 5 bases, with 11 bases between. This CDR3 has 12 amino acids. As DNA, the CDR3 is TGCAGTGCTGGCCAAGGGGGAGATACGCAGTATTTT. The encoded protein is CSAGQGGDTQYF.

This clonotype was detected ten times or more. The chain couples TRBV12-3 or TRBV12-4 to TRBJ2-5, with TRBD2 identical over 7 bases. Trimming removed 4 bases from V and 1 base from J; junction bases left unmatched: 9. CDR3 length equals 16 residues. CDR3 region: CASSSILASGQETQYF. Written as DNA, the CDR3 is TGTGCCAGCAGTTCGATATTGGCTAGCGGCCAAGAGACCCAGTACTTC.

This clonotype was seen ten or more times. The chain carries TRBV12-3 or TRBV12-4 and TRBJ1-4, with 8 bases aligning to TRBD1. The CDR3 is 14 amino acids. The V gene end was trimmed by 3 bases and the J gene end by 8 bases; junction bases not matched to a gene: 5. CDR3: CASSLDRDEEKLFF. In DNA form, the CDR3 reads TGTGCCAGCAGTTTGGACAGGGATGAAGAAAAACTGTTTTTT.

This clonotype was detected a few times. This chain uses TRBV29-1 with TRBJ2-2, with D tentatively TRBD1 (6 bases). The CDR3 covers 17 residues. Trimming shortened V by 1 base and J by 6 bases, and 21 bases separated the two germline ends. The germline V gene has CDR1 SQVTM and CDR2 ANQGSEA. This CDR3 reads CSVEGSTAGVAAGELFF. CDR3 DNA sequence: TGCAGCGTTGAAGGTTCAACAGCAGGGGTGGCAGCCGGGGAGCTGTTTTTT.

Many counts were recorded for this clonotype. The chain recombines TRBV20-1 with TRBJ2-3, with D tentatively TRBD1 (5 bases). The CDR3 totals 11 residues. Germline CDR1 is DFQATT and CDR2 is SNEGSKA (reference sequence). V was trimmed by 6 bases and J by 7 bases, leaving 11 bases between them. The CDR3 loop reads CSAEKGNTQYF. In DNA form, the CDR3 reads TGCAGTGCCGAAAAGGGGAATACGCAGTATTTT.

This clonotype was detected ten times or more. The chain joins TRBV5-4 to TRBJ1-5; TRBD1 matches 10 bases. Trimming at V came to 4 bases and at J to 5 bases, leaving 6 bases not matched to a gene. There are 15 residues in the CDR3. CDR1 and CDR2 (germline): SGHNT, YYREEE (reference sequence). For the CDR3, the DNA is TGTGCCAGCAGCACAGCCGGGACAGGGGATCAGCCCCAGCATTTT. It is translated as CASSTAGTGDQPQHF.

Ten or more counts support this clonotype. The chain has TRBV6-1 and TRBJ2-5; 9 positions agree with TRBD1. This CDR3 is built from 15 residues. V trimming: 6 bases; J trimming: 4 bases; junction bases outside the gene matches: 9. Germline lookup yields CDR1 MNHNS and CDR2 SASEGT. CDR3 DNA: TGTGCCAGCAGGATAACAGGGGGCGTAATAGAGACCCAGTACTTC. Translated: CASRITGGVIETQYF.

There are many counts of this clonotype. The rearrangement links TRBV28 to TRBJ1-2; no reliable D call. The CDR3 runs to 15 residues. The V and J ends lost 6 bases and 3 bases respectively, with 17 bases between them. Germline V CDR1 and CDR2: MDHEN, SYDVKM. CDR3 DNA sequence: TGTGCCAGCAGCTTTCGCGGAGGGCGAGACTATGGCTACACCTTC. Protein sequence: CASSFRGGRDYGYTF.

This clonotype showed up many times. The V gene is TRBV29-1, the J gene TRBJ2-1, with D hard to call. CDR1 is SQVTM, CDR2 ANQGSEA, per germline. Trimming took 1 base from V and 4 from J, leaving 2 bases between them. The CDR3 extends over 11 amino acids. The CDR3 here is CSVEGYNEQFF. The CDR3 DNA is TGCAGCGTTGAAGGGTACAATGAGCAGTTCTTC.

This clonotype has at least ten counts. The chain employs TRBV6-2 or TRBV6-3 and TRBJ2-7; D is tentatively TRBD1 or TRBD2 (5 bases each). V was shortened by 8 bases and J by 5 bases, with 19 bases between the two germline ends. The V gene's germline CDR1 is MNHEY and CDR2 SVGEGT. The CDR3 sequence is 14 residues long. CDR3 region: CASRPGTLMDEQYF. In DNA, the CDR3 is TGTGCCAGCCGACCGGGGACCCTGATGGACGAGCAGTACTTC.

This clonotype was counted at least ten times. This chain connects TRBV5-5 to TRBJ2-7; D is possibly TRBD2 (6 bases). Germline V lookup: CDR1 SGHKS, CDR2 YYEKEE (reference sequence). The CDR3 loop spans 13 amino acids. Trimming took 3 bases from V and 4 from J, leaving 11 bases between them. The CDR3 DNA sequence: TGTGCCAGCAGCTACCTGGGAGGTTACGAGCAGTACTTC. This translates into CASSYLGGYEQYF.

Ten or more counts support this clonotype. The chain has TRBV12-3 or TRBV12-4 and TRBJ1-3; D call uncertain. There are 16 residues in the CDR3. With 1 base removed from V and 0 bases from J, the gap between germline ends came to 10 bases. CDR3 nucleotides: TGTGCCAGCAGTTTAGGTTCGGGAAGCTCTGGAAACACCATATATTTT. This codes for CASSLGSGSSGNTIYF.

This clonotype was seen repeatedly, ten times or more. V usage is TRBV12-3 or TRBV12-4 and J usage is TRBJ2-2; 8 bases match TRBD1. Germline trimming cut 6 bases from V and 4 bases from J; bases unmatched to any gene: 10. The CDR3 is 16 amino acids. The CDR3 DNA reads TGTGCCAGCAGCCCGGGACAGGTCATGAGCACCGGGGAGCTGTTTTTT. Residues: CASSPGQVMSTGELFF.

This clonotype was seen at least ten times. The V and J genes are TRBV3-1 and TRBJ2-3; no reliable D call. V lost 3 bases, J lost 6 bases, and 16 bases lay in between. CDR3 length equals 15 residues. Germline-derived CDR1 and CDR2 are LGHDT and YNNKEL (reference sequence). This chain's CDR3 is CASSQELYLADTQYF. The CDR3 DNA sequence: TGTGCCAGCAGCCAGGAGTTATACTTAGCCGATACGCAGTATTTT.

This clonotype has a count of ten or more. The chain is built from TRBV28 and TRBJ2-1; 8 bases map to TRBD2. Germline-derived CDR1 and CDR2 are MDHEN and SYDVKM. The CDR3 totals 16 residues. Germline trimming cut 6 bases from V and 5 bases from J; bases unmatched to any gene: 12. CDR3 bases: TGTGCCAGCAGCCTCCAGTACGGGAGGGTAAACAATGAGCAGTTCTTC. This gives the protein CASSLQYGRVNNEQFF. The variable domain in full, completed from reference TRBV28 and TRBJ2-1, reads DVKVTQSSRYLVKRTGEKVFLECVQDMDHENMFWYRQDPGLGLRLIYFSYDVKMKEKGDIPEGYSVSREKKERFSLILESASTNQTSMYLCASSLQYGRVNNEQFFGPGTRLTVL.

This clonotype was seen repeatedly, ten times or more. The chain combines TRBV7-9 with TRBJ2-3; the D gene is possibly TRBD2 (5 bases). Germline values: CDR1 SEHNR, CDR2 FQNEAQ (reference sequence). The CDR3 runs to 12 residues. With 4 bases removed from V and 3 bases from J, the gap between germline ends came to 5 bases. The CDR3 reads CASSSGTDTQYF. Here the CDR3 DNA reads TGTGCCAGCAGCTCGGGAACAGATACGCAGTATTTT.

The table lists this clonotype with many counts. For the CDR3, the DNA is TGCAGTGCTGCCGCTCCTAGCGAGTCACTGGTTGATGAGCAGTTCTTC. Its protein is CSAAAPSESLVDEQFF. The V call is TRBV20-1, the J call TRBJ2-1; perhaps TRBD2 as D (6 bases). CDR1 DFQATT and CDR2 SNEGSKA come from the germline V gene (reference sequence). The CDR3 covers 16 residues. V was clipped by 5 bases and J by 8 bases, with 25 bases between them.

This clonotype was seen many times. The J gene is TRBJ1-6, the V gene TRBV10-3; TRBD1 aligns across 8 bases. Trimming took 2 bases from V and 0 from J; bases not matched to a gene: 9. From germline, CDR1 is ENHRY and CDR2 SYGVKD. This CDR3 contains 19 residues. CDR3 sequence reads: CAISEPRTGPSSYNSPLHF. CDR3 bases: TGTGCCATCAGTGAGCCTCGGACAGGGCCGAGCTCCTATAATTCACCCCTCCACTTT.

With respect to this clonotype: This sequence may be a read error, since a much larger clone differs from it by one base. The V and J genes are TRBV7-9 and TRBJ1-1; perhaps TRBD1 as D (5 bases). V dropped 7 bases and J dropped 0 bases, with 9 bases sitting between them. This CDR3 is built from 13 residues. Germline V gene sequence: CDR1 SEHNR, CDR2 FQNEAQ (reference sequence). The CDR3 DNA follows: TGTGCCAGCACCCAGGACATGAACACTGAAGCTTTCTTT. Its protein is CASTQDMNTEAFF. Supplemented by reference TRBV7-9 and TRBJ1-1, the full variable domain reads DTGVSQNPRHKITKRGQNVTFRCDPISEHNRLYWYRQTLGQGPEFLTYFQNEAQLEKSRLLSDRFSAERPKGSFSTLEIQRTEQGDSAMYLCASTQDMNTEAFFGQGTRLTVV.

The sample holds many counts of this clonotype. The V call is TRBV20-1, the J call TRBJ2-1, with a tentative D call TRBD2 (7 bases). V was trimmed by 1 base and J by 1 base, leaving 14 bases between them. CDR1 is DFQATT and CDR2 is SNEGSKA in the germline V gene (reference sequence). This CDR3 contains 16 residues. The CDR3 DNA sequence: TGCAGTGCTAGAGGGACTAGGGGGGGATCCTACAATGAGCAGTTCTTC. It specifies CSARGTRGGSYNEQFF.

This clonotype was observed many times. V gene TRBV7-2 combines with J gene TRBJ1-1; 8 bases agree with TRBD1. CDR1 is SGHTA, CDR2 FQGNSA, per germline. CDR3 length: 15 residues. Trimming removed 5 bases from V and 5 bases from J; junction bases left unmatched: 10. CDR3 coding DNA: TGTGCCAGCAGCCACGGGGGGCAGGGGGCTACTGAAGCTTTCTTT. Encoded protein: CASSHGGQGATEAFF.

This clonotype was counted many times. V and J are TRBV29-1 and TRBJ2-7; 9 positions match TRBD1. From germline, CDR1 is SQVTM and CDR2 ANQGSEA. CDR3 length: 14 amino acids. The ends lost 7 bases at V and 6 bases at J; junction bases unmatched: 13. The chain's CDR3 is CSAATGGASAEQYF. CDR3 sequence (DNA): TGCAGCGCCGCAACAGGGGGCGCTTCTGCCGAGCAGTACTTC.